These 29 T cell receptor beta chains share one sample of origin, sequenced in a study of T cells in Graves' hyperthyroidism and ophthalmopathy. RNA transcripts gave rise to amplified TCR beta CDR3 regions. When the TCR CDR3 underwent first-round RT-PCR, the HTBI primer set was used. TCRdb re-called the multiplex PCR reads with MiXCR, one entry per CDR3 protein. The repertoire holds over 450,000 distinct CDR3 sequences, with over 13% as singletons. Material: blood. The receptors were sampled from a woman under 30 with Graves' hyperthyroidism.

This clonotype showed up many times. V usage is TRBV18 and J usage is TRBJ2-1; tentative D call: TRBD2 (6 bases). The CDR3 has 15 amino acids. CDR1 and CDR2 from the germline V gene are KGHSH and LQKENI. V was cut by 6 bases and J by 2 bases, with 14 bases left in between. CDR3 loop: CASSQEGLTYNEQFF. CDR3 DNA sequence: TGTGCCAGCTCTCAGGAGGGGCTGACCTACAATGAGCAGTTCTTC.

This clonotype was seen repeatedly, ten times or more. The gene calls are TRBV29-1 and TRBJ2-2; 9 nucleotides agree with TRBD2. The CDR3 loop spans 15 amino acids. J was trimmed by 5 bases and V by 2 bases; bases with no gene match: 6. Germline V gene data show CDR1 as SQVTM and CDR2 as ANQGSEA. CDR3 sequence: CSVESAGGPTGELFF. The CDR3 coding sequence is TGCAGCGTTGAATCGGCGGGAGGGCCAACCGGGGAGCTGTTTTTT.

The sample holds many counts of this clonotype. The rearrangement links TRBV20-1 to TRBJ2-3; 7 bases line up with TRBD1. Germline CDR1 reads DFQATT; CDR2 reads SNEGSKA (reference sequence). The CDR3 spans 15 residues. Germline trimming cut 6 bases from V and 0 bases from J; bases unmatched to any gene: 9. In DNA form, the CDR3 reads TGCAGTGCCGGTCTAACAGGGGCGAGCACAGATACGCAGTATTTT. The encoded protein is CSAGLTGASTDTQYF.

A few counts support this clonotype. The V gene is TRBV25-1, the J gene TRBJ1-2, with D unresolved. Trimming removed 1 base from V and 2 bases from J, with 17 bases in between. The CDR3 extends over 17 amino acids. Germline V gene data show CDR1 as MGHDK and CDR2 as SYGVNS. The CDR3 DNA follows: TGTGCCAGCAGTGAATTAAAGTTACCGGGGAGCAACTATGGCTACACCTTC. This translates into CASSELKLPGSNYGYTF.

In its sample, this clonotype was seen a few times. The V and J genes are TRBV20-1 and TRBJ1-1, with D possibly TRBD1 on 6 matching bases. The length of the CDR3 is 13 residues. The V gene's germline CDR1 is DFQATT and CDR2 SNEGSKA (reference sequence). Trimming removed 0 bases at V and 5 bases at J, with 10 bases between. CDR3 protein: CSAREGGGTEAFF. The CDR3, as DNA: TGCAGTGCTAGAGAAGGGGGGGGAACTGAAGCTTTCTTT.

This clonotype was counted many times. This CDR3 reads CASSPHLNSPLHF. The CDR3 nucleotides read TGTGCCAGTAGTCCCCACTTGAATTCACCCCTCCACTTT. The J gene is TRBJ1-6, the V gene TRBV19; D is undetermined. The V gene lost 5 bases and the J gene lost 7 bases, with 9 bases spanning the gap. Germline CDR1 reads LNHDA; CDR2 reads SQIVND (reference sequence). The CDR3 runs to 13 residues.

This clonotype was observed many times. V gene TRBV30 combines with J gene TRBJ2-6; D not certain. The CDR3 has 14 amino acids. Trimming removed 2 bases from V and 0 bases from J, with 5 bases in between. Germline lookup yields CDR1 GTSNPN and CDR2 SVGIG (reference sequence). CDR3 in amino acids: CAWSISSGANVLTF. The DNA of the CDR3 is TGTGCCTGGAGTATCAGCTCTGGGGCCAACGTCCTGACTTTC.

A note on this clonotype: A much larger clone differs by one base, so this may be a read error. The CDR3 DNA sequence: TGTGCCACCAGTCCCTTGAACACTGAAGCTTTCTTT. Translated: CATSPLNTEAFF. V and J are TRBV15 and TRBJ1-1; D unclear. The CDR3 consists of 12 residues. Deletions cut 6 bases from V and 0 bases from J, with 5 bases between. Germline values: CDR1 LNHNV, CDR2 YYDKDF (reference sequence).

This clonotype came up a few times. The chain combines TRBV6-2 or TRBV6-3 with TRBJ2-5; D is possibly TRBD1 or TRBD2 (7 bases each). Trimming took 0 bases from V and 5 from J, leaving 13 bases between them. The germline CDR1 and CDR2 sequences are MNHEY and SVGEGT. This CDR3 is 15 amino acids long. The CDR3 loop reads CASSYSRQGGETQYF. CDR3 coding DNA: TGTGCCAGCAGTTACTCGAGACAGGGAGGGGAGACCCAGTACTTC.

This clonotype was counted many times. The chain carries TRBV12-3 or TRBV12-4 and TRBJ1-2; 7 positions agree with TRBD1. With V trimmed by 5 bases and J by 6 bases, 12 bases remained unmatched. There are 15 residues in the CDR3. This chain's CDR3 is CASSDRDRWAHGYTF. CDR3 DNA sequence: TGTGCCAGCAGTGACAGGGACCGCTGGGCCCATGGCTACACCTTC.

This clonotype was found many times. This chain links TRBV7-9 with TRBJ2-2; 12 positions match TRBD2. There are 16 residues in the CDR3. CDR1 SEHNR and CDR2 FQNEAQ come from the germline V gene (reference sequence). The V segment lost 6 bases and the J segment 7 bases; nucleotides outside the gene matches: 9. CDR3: CASSPPTSGSGGELFF. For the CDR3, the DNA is TGTGCCAGCAGTCCACCGACTAGCGGGAGTGGCGGGGAGCTGTTTTTT.

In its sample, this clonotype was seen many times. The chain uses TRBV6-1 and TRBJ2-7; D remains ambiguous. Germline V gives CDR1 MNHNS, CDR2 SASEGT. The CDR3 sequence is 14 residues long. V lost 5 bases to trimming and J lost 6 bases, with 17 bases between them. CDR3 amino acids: CASSPNPTLAEQYF. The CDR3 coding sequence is TGTGCCAGCAGTCCGAACCCTACCCTTGCCGAGCAGTACTTC.

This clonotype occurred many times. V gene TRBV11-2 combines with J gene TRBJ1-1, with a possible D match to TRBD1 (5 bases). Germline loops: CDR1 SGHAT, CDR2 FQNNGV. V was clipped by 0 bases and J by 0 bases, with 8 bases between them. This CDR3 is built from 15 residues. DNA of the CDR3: TGTGCCAGCAGCTTAGACAGGGTAATGAACACTGAAGCTTTCTTT. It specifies CASSLDRVMNTEAFF.

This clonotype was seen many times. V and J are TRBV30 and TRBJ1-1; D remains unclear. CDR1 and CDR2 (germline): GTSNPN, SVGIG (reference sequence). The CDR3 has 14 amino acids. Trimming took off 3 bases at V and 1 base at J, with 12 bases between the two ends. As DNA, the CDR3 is TGTGCCTGGAGAAGCGGACGGAGGAACACTGAAGCTTTCTTT. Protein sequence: CAWRSGRRNTEAFF.

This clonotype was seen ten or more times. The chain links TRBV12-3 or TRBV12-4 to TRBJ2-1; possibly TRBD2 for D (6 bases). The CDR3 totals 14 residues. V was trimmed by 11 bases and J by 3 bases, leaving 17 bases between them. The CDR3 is CACRRDSNYNEQFF. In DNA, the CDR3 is TGTGCCTGCCGCCGGGACTCGAACTACAATGAGCAGTTCTTC.

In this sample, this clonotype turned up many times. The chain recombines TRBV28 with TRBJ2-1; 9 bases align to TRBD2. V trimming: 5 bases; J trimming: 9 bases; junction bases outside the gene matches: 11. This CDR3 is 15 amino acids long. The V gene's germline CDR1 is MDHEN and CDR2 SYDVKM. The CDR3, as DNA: TGTGCCAGCAGTCGGGCGGGGACTAGCACGGCTGAGCAGTTCTTC. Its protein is CASSRAGTSTAEQFF.

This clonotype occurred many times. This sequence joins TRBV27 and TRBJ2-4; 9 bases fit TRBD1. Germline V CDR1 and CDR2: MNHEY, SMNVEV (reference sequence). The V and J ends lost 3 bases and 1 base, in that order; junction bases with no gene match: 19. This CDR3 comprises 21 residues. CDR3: CASSFLPGQGPEGDAKNIQYF. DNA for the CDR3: TGTGCCAGCAGTTTCCTTCCGGGACAGGGCCCCGAGGGGGATGCCAAAAACATTCAGTACTTC.

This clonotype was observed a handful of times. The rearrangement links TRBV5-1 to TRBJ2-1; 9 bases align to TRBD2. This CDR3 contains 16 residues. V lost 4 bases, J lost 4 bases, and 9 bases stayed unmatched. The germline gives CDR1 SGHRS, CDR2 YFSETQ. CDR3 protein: CASSAPLAGPYNEQFF. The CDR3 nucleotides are TGCGCCAGCAGCGCCCCTCTAGCGGGACCTTACAATGAGCAGTTCTTC.

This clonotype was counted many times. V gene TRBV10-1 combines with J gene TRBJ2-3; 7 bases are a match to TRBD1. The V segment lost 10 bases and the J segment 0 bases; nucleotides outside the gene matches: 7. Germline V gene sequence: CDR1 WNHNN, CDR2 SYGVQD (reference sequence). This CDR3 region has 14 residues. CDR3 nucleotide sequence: TGCGCCAAGAAACCGGGACAGAGCACAGATACGCAGTATTTT. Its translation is CAKKPGQSTDTQYF.

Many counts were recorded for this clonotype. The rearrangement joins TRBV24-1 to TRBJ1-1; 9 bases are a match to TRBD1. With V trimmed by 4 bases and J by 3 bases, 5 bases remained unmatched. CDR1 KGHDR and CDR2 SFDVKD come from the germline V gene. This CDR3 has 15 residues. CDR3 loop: CATSEGQGRYTEAFF. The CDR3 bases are TGTGCCACCAGTGAGGGACAGGGCCGGTACACTGAAGCTTTCTTT.

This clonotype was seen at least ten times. This chain's CDR3 is CASSLWGQGHEQYF. Written as DNA, the CDR3 is TGTGCCAGCAGTTTATGGGGACAGGGTCACGAGCAGTACTTC. This rearrangement joins TRBV27 to TRBJ2-7, with 9 bases lining up with TRBD1. The ends lost 1 base at V and 5 bases at J; junction bases unmatched: 3. CDR3 size: 14 residues. CDR1 MNHEY and CDR2 SMNVEV come from the germline V gene (reference sequence).

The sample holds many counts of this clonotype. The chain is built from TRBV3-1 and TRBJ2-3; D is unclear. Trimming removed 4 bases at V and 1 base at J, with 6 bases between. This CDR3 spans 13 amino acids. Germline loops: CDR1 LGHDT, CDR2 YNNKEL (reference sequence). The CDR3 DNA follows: TGTGCCAGCAGCCCTACCGGCACAGATACGCAGTATTTT. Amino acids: CASSPTGTDTQYF.

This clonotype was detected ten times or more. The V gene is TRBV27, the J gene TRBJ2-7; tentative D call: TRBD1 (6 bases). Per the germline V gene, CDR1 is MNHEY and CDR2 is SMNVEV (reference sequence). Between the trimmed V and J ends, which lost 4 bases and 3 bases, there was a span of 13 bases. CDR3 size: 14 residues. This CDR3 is CASSWTAYYYEQYF. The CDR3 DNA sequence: TGTGCCAGCAGTTGGACAGCCTACTACTACGAGCAGTACTTC.

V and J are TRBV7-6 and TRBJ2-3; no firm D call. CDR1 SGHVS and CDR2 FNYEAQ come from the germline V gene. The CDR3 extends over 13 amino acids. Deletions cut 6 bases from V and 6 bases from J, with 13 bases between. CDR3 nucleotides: TGTGCCAGCAGAGGGCTAGGGCTGGATACGCAGTATTTT. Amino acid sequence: CASRGLGLDTQYF. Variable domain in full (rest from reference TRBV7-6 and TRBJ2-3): GAGVSQSPRYKVTKRGQDVALRCDPISGHVSLYWYRQALGQGPEFLTYFNYEAQQDKSGLPNDRFSAERPEGSISTLTIQRTEQRDSAMYRCASRGLGLDTQYFGPGTRLTVL.

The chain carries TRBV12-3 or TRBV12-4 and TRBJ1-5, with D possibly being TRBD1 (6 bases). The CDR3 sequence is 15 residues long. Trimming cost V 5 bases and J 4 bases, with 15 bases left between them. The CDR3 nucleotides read TGTGCCAGCAGTCAAGGGGGGGCTTGGAATCAGCCCCAGCATTTT. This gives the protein CASSQGGAWNQPQHF.

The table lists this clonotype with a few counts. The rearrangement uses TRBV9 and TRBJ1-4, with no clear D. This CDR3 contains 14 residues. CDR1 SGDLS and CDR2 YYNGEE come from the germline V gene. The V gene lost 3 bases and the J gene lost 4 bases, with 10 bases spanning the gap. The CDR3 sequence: CASSATPLNEKLFF. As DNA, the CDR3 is TGTGCCAGCAGCGCCACACCACTTAATGAAAAACTGTTTTTT.

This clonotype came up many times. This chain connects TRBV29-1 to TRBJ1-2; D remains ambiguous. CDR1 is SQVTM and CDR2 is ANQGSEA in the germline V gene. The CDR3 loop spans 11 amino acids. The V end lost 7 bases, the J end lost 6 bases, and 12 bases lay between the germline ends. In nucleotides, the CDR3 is TGCAGCGCCAACCCCCCTGATGGCTACACCTTC. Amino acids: CSANPPDGYTF.

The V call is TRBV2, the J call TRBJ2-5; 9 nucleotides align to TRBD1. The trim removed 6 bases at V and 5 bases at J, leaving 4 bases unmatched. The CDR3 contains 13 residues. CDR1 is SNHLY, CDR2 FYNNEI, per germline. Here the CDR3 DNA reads TGTGCCAGCAGGATGACAGGGGGGGAGACCCAGTACTTC. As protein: CASRMTGGETQYF.

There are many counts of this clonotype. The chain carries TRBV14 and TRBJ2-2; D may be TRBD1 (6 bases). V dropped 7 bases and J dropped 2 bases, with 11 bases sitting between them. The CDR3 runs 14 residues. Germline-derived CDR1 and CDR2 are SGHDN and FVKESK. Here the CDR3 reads CASTGQSNTGELFF. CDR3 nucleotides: TGTGCCAGCACCGGACAGTCCAACACCGGGGAGCTGTTTTTT.